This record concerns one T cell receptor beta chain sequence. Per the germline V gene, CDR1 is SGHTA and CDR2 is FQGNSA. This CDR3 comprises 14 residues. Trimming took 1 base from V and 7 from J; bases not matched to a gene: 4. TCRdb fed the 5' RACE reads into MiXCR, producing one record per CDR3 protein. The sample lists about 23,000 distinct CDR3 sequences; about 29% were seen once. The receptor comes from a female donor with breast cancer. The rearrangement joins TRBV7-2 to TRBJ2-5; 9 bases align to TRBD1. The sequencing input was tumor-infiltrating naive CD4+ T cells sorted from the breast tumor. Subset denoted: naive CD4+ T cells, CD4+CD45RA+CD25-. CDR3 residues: CASSLGRQGGTQYF. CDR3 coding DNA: TGTGCCAGCAGCTTAGGCCGACAGGGGGGGACCCAGTACTTC.